Listed here are 27 T cell receptor beta chains from one sample, sequenced in a study of blood T cell repertoires in COVID-19. Profiled with immunoSEQ multiplex PCR; TCRdb holds only in-frame clones, not every one. The table lists some 150,000 clones, 84% of them singletons, with roughly 15% in the top ten. Sequencing was performed on PBMCs or T cells enriched from blood (not recorded which). All receptors come from a man in his fifties who had recovered from COVID-19.

The table lists this clone with a count of one. The genes are TRBV29-1 and TRBJ1-2; D perhaps matches TRBD1 (5 bases). The CDR3 has 14 amino acids. The V gene lost 5 bases and the J gene lost 4 bases, with 17 bases spanning the gap. Germline V CDR1 and CDR2: SQVTM, ANQGSEA. Written as DNA, the CDR3 is TGCAGCGTTAGCCGGGACGGACTATTCTATGGCTACACCTTC. Protein product: CSVSRDGLFYGYTF.

The V gene is TRBV30, the J gene TRBJ1-1; 7 bases line up with TRBD1. Trimming took 7 bases from V and 4 from J; bases not matched to a gene: 6. Per germline, CDR1 GTSNPN and CDR2 SVGIG (reference sequence). This CDR3 contains 12 residues. This CDR3 is CASSRGFTEAFF. CDR3 coding DNA: TGTGCCTCTAGCAGGGGGTTCACTGAAGCTTTCTTT. Full variable domain (remainder filled in from reference TRBV30 and TRBJ1-1): SQTIHQWPATLVQPVGSPLSLECTVEGTSNPNLYWYRQAAGRGLQLLFYSVGIGQISSEVPQNLSASRPQDRQFILSSKKLLLSDSGFYLCASSRGFTEAFFGQGTRLTVV.

This sequence joins TRBV30 and TRBJ1-5; no clear D. Trimming stripped 0 bases from V and 4 bases from J, with 7 bases between. The CDR3 runs 13 residues. Germline lookup yields CDR1 GTSNPN and CDR2 SVGIG (reference sequence). CDR3: CAWSVSPNQPQHF. CDR3 coding DNA: TGTGCCTGGAGTGTAAGCCCGAATCAGCCCCAGCATTTT. Using reference TRBV30 and TRBJ1-5 for the parts outside the CDR3, the full variable domain is SQTIHQWPATLVQPVGSPLSLECTVEGTSNPNLYWYRQAAGRGLQLLFYSVGIGQISSEVPQNLSASRPQDRQFILSSKKLLLSDSGFYLCAWSVSPNQPQHFGDGTRLSIL.

The gene calls are TRBV11-3 and TRBJ2-3; 16 nucleotides align to TRBD2. The germline V gene encodes CDR1 SGHNT and CDR2 YENEEA. The CDR3 loop spans 18 amino acids. Trimming removed 5 bases from V and 0 bases from J; junction bases left unmatched: 5. CDR3 coding DNA: TGTGCCAGCAGCCCCGGGACTAGCGGGGGGGCCAGCACAGATACGCAGTATTTT. Translated, it gives CASSPGTSGGASTDTQYF.

The chain carries TRBV5-4 and TRBJ1-1, with 7 bases matching TRBD1. The CDR3 runs to 15 residues. CDR1 is SGHNT and CDR2 is YYREEE in the germline V gene (reference sequence). V trimming: 4 bases; J trimming: 2 bases; junction bases outside the gene matches: 8. The CDR3 nucleotides read TGTGCCAGCAGCCCTAGAGGACAGGTCAACACTGAAGCTTTCTTT. Its translation: CASSPRGQVNTEAFF.

This clone was detected only a few times. The chain uses TRBV14 and TRBJ1-4, with D possibly matching TRBD1 (6 bases). Trimming removed 3 bases at V and 11 bases at J, with 16 bases between. Germline V gene data show CDR1 as SGHDN and CDR2 as FVKESK. This CDR3 comprises 14 residues. CDR3 nucleotides: TGTGCCAGCAGCCACACAGGGCCCATCGGGAAACTGTTTTTT. This gives the protein CASSHTGPIGKLFF.

This clone was picked up a small number of times. The V and J genes are TRBV4-1 and TRBJ1-2; D is unclear. The CDR3 is 16 amino acids. Trimming took 1 base from V and 3 from J, leaving 15 bases between them. Germline CDR1 MGHRA, CDR2 YSYEKL. CDR3 DNA sequence: TGCGCCAGCAGCCAAGGGACCTCCGGAGGAGACTATGGCTACACCTTC. Protein product: CASSQGTSGGDYGYTF.

The V call is TRBV30, the J call TRBJ1-5; D uncertain. Deletions cut 0 bases from V and 1 base from J, with 4 bases between. The CDR3 has 13 residues. Germline CDR1 and CDR2: GTSNPN and SVGIG (reference sequence). The CDR3 here is CAWSVGSNQPQHF. The DNA of the CDR3 is TGTGCCTGGAGTGTGGGCAGCAATCAGCCCCAGCATTTT. The entire variable domain, with the rest obtained from reference TRBV30 and TRBJ1-5, is as follows: SQTIHQWPATLVQPVGSPLSLECTVEGTSNPNLYWYRQAAGRGLQLLFYSVGIGQISSEVPQNLSASRPQDRQFILSSKKLLLSDSGFYLCAWSVGSNQPQHFGDGTRLSIL.

The V gene is TRBV3-1 (or the pseudogene TRBV3-2), the J gene TRBJ2-1, with a possible D match to TRBD2 (7 bases). The V gene's germline CDR1 is LGHDT and CDR2 YNNKEL (reference sequence). Trimming left V 3 bases short and J 9 bases short, with 15 bases between. The CDR3 loop spans 14 amino acids. The CDR3 DNA sequence: TGTGCCAGCAGCCAGGAGGGGGGGCAGGTTGAGCAGTTCTTC. This sequence encodes CASSQEGGQVEQFF.

The chain uses TRBV5-1 and TRBJ2-3, with D tentatively TRBD2 (5 bases). The CDR3 spans 12 residues. Trimming shortened V by 4 bases and J by 5 bases, and 8 bases separated the two germline ends. The germline V gene encodes CDR1 SGHRS and CDR2 YFSETQ. CDR3 DNA: TGCGCCAGCAGCCAGGACTTAGATACGCAGTATTTT. As protein: CASSQDLDTQYF.

In its sample, this clone was seen once. J is TRBJ2-3 and V is TRBV5-6; 8 nucleotides agree with TRBD2. From germline, CDR1 is SGHDT and CDR2 YYEEEE. The CDR3 loop spans 14 amino acids. Germline trimming cut 5 bases from V and 3 bases from J; bases unmatched to any gene: 5. This CDR3 reads CASRLLAVTDTQYF. CDR3 coding DNA: TGTGCCAGCAGGTTACTAGCGGTGACAGATACGCAGTATTTT.

J is TRBJ1-5 and V is TRBV4-1; the D is unclear. The CDR3 spans 13 residues. The germline CDR1 and CDR2 sequences are MGHRA and YSYEKL. Trimming pared 0 bases from V and 7 bases from J, leaving 7 bases between. The CDR3 DNA sequence: TGCGCCAGCAGCCAAGATAGGCGGCAGCCCCAGCATTTT. Encoded protein: CASSQDRRQPQHF.

The chain carries TRBV2 and TRBJ2-7; 8 nucleotides line up with TRBD1. Per the germline V gene, CDR1 is SNHLY and CDR2 is FYNNEI. The J segment lost 6 bases and the V segment lost 6 bases, leaving 10 bases of the junction unmatched. The CDR3 length is 14 residues. DNA for the CDR3: TGTGCCAGCAGATGGACAGGGTATTTCTTCGAGCAGTACTTC. Amino acid sequence: CASRWTGYFFEQYF.

The chain employs TRBV9 and TRBJ2-7, with a tentative D call TRBD2 (5 bases). Germline V lookup: CDR1 SGDLS, CDR2 YYNGEE. The CDR3 is 15 residues long. The V end was cut by 4 bases, the J end by 4 bases, with 18 bases between. The CDR3 spells CASSIYSGPGYEQYF. In DNA form, the CDR3 reads TGTGCCAGCAGCATCTACAGCGGTCCTGGGTACGAGCAGTACTTC.

As regards this clone: Other DNA sequences from this sample encode an identical CDR3 as well. The chain combines TRBV12-3 or TRBV12-4 with TRBJ1-2; D gene ambiguous. There are 12 residues in the CDR3. Trimming shortened V by 1 base and J by 5 bases, and 5 bases separated the two germline ends. CDR3 protein: CASSLGSYGYTF. The CDR3 DNA reads TGTGCCAGCAGTTTAGGTTCTTATGGCTACACCTTC.

This chain links TRBV2 with TRBJ1-5; 8 bases map to TRBD1. The CDR3 has 15 residues. V dropped 0 bases and J dropped 7; count of bases not matched to a gene: 5. The germline CDR1 and CDR2 sequences are SNHLY and FYNNEI. The CDR3 protein is CASSEADRGKQPQHF. CDR3 DNA: TGTGCCAGCAGTGAAGCCGACAGGGGTAAGCAGCCCCAGCATTTT.

The chain combines TRBV18 with TRBJ2-5; D may be TRBD1 (5 bases). V was shortened by 2 bases and J by 4 bases, with 8 bases between the two germline ends. Germline lookup yields CDR1 KGHSH and CDR2 LQKENI. The CDR3 is 13 amino acids. The CDR3 DNA is TGTGCCAGCTCACCAAGGCAGGGAGAGACCCAGTACTTC. It codes for CASSPRQGETQYF.

V is TRBV3-1 (or the pseudogene TRBV3-2) and J is TRBJ2-5, with a possible D match to TRBD2 (7 bases). The V and J ends lost 2 bases and 5 bases respectively, with 18 bases between them. CDR3 length: 16 residues. The germline V gene encodes CDR1 LGHDT and CDR2 YNNKEL (reference sequence). CDR3 protein: CASSQNLRGGTETQYF. CDR3 sequence (DNA): TGTGCCAGCAGCCAAAACCTTAGGGGGGGAACCGAGACCCAGTACTTC.

V is TRBV7-9 and J is TRBJ1-2; the D gene is possibly TRBD1 (6 bases). The germline gives CDR1 SEHNR, CDR2 FQNEAQ (reference sequence). With 1 base removed from V and 7 bases from J, the gap between germline ends came to 19 bases. This CDR3 spans 16 amino acids. The CDR3 DNA reads TGTGCCAGCAGCTTAGGGATGGACAGTTTCCCCGGTGGCTACACCTTC. Its protein product is CASSLGMDSFPGGYTF.

This chain joins TRBV19 and TRBJ1-5, with D possibly matching TRBD1 (6 bases). The CDR3 has 15 residues. In germline, CDR1 is LNHDA, CDR2 SQIVND (reference sequence). V lost 5 bases and J lost 7, with 18 bases in between. The CDR3: CASSARGGAWQPQHF. CDR3 nucleotides: TGTGCCAGTAGTGCGAGGGGGGGGGCTTGGCAGCCCCAGCATTTT.

This chain links TRBV14 with TRBJ1-6, with D unresolved. From germline, CDR1 is SGHDN and CDR2 FVKESK. The CDR3 sequence is 19 residues long. The V end was cut by 4 bases, the J end by 0 bases, with 19 bases between. CDR3 protein: CASSRLVSVTSSYNSPLHF. CDR3 bases: TGTGCCAGCAGCCGACTTGTGTCGGTGACGAGCTCCTATAATTCACCCCTCCACTTT.

The chain combines TRBV15 with TRBJ2-1, with D possibly matching TRBD2 (6 bases). Per germline, CDR1 LNHNV and CDR2 YYDKDF (reference sequence). V lost 0 bases and J 4 bases, leaving 10 bases between the germline ends. The CDR3 spans 15 residues. DNA for the CDR3: TGTGCCACCAGCAGAGATCGCGGGGCGTACAATGAGCAGTTCTTC. Encoded protein: CATSRDRGAYNEQFF.

J is TRBJ2-7 and V is TRBV18; TRBD1 matches 8 bases. The germline CDR1 and CDR2 sequences are KGHSH and LQKENI. The CDR3 has 12 amino acids. With V trimmed by 6 bases and J by 5 bases, 3 bases remained unmatched. CDR3 bases: TGTGCCAGCTCGCCGACAGGGGACGAGCAGTACTTC. Translating gives CASSPTGDEQYF.

This sequence joins TRBV6-1 and TRBJ2-1, with TRBD2 matching over 9 bases. This CDR3 region has 15 residues. Unmatched junction bases numbered 4, after V lost 0 bases and J lost 7 bases. The germline gives CDR1 MNHNS, CDR2 SASEGT. CDR3 in amino acids: CASSEAGSGGNEQFF. The CDR3 DNA follows: TGTGCCAGCAGTGAAGCGGGTAGCGGGGGAAATGAGCAGTTCTTC.

The rearrangement uses TRBV6-6 and TRBJ1-2; D call uncertain. Between the trimmed V and J ends, which lost 6 bases and 4 bases, there was a span of 15 bases. Looked up from germline, CDR1 is MNHNY and CDR2 is SVGAGI (reference sequence). This CDR3 region has 14 residues. CDR3: CASSQTEGIYGYTF. CDR3 nucleotide sequence: TGTGCCAGCAGCCAAACGGAGGGAATCTATGGCTACACCTTC.

V usage is TRBV6-5 and J usage is TRBJ2-5; 10 bases are shared with TRBD2. The germline V gene encodes CDR1 MNHEY and CDR2 SVGAGI. The CDR3 runs to 16 residues. V gave up 2 bases and J gave up 4 bases; unmatched junction bases: 7. The CDR3 DNA sequence: TGTGCCAGCAGTTACCCTAGCAGCGGGGGGGGAGAGACCCAGTACTTC. It yields the protein CASSYPSSGGGETQYF.

The rearrangement joins TRBV19 to TRBJ2-7; TRBD1 is a possible D gene (5 bases). The CDR3 is 12 residues long. The germline CDR1 and CDR2 sequences are LNHDA and SQIVND (reference sequence). The V and J ends lost 5 bases and 3 bases respectively, with 8 bases between them. The DNA of the CDR3 is TGTGCCAGTAGTGCAGGGATCTACGAGCAGTACTTC. Translation: CASSAGIYEQYF.